The text below deals with one T cell receptor beta chain. The data are from a study of patients and donors after allogeneic stem cell transplantation. The germline CDR1 and CDR2 sequences are SEHNR and FQNEAQ (reference sequence). The CDR3 loop spans 15 amino acids. Trimming took 8 bases from V and 1 from J, leaving 17 bases between them. TCRdb reanalysed the RT-PCR reads using MiXCR and keeps one entry per CDR3 protein. The table lists about 200,000 distinct CDR3 sequences, around 40% of them singletons. V is TRBV7-9 and J is TRBJ1-1; the D is unclear. The origin of this receptor is a human donor who was either an allogeneic HSCT recipient or a stem cell or donor lymphocyte infusion donor (not recorded which). It is not recorded whose cells these are; they may come from a transplant donor. Source material: blood, either unsorted or a sorted T cell fraction (not recorded which). CDR3 in DNA: TGTGCCAGCCAGCGAGTAAGGCAGGCGAACACTGAAGCTTTCTTT. This gives the protein CASQRVRQANTEAFF.